Listed here are 18 T cell receptor beta chains from one sample, sequenced in a study of radiation and T cells in renal cell carcinoma. Libraries were prepared by immunoSEQ multiplex PCR; TCRdb keeps only in-frame clonotypes and omits some of them. The sample yields more than 140,000 clones, around four fifths seen once. Time point denoted: baseline pretreatment blood. Treatment indicated: 15 Gy SBRT to primary tumor, nephrectomy 4 weeks later. The sample in question was blood, obtained from a patient whose treatment included radiotherapy and nephrectomy. These receptors came from a woman aged 45-65 years with renal cell carcinoma.

The genes are TRBV30 and TRBJ1-5, with D possibly TRBD1 on 5 matching bases. This CDR3 spans 14 amino acids. V was shortened by 1 base and J by 2 bases, with 9 bases between the two germline ends. CDR1 and CDR2 from the germline V gene are GTSNPN and SVGIG (reference sequence). For the CDR3, the DNA is TGTGCCTGGAGTGAGGGGTTCGGCAATCAGCCCCAGCATTTT. Translation: CAWSEGFGNQPQHF.

The V call is TRBV5-1, the J call TRBJ2-7; 8 bases are a match to TRBD1. This CDR3 has 14 amino acids. CDR1 and CDR2 (germline): SGHRS, YFSETQ. With V trimmed by 7 bases and J by 2 bases, 8 bases remained unmatched. The CDR3, as DNA: TGCGCCAGCCGGACAGGGTCCTCTACCTACGAGCAGTACTTC. Translated: CASRTGSSTYEQYF. Full variable domain (rest looked up from reference TRBV5-1 and TRBJ2-7): KAGVTQTPRYLIKTRGQQVTLSCSPISGHRSVSWYQQTPGQGLQFLFEYFSETQRNKGNFPGRFSGRQFSNSRSEMNVSTLELGDSALYLCASRTGSSTYEQYFGPGTRLTVT.

J is TRBJ2-7 and V is TRBV7-2; D is tentatively TRBD1 or TRBD2 (5 bases each). Per germline, CDR1 SGHTA and CDR2 FQGNSA. This CDR3 spans 15 amino acids. V lost 5 bases, J lost 3 bases, and 17 bases lay in between. CDR3 in DNA: TGTGCCAGCAGCAAAGGGACCCCTTCCTACTACGAGCAGTACTTC. Translated, it gives CASSKGTPSYYEQYF. Supplemented by reference TRBV7-2 and TRBJ2-7, the full variable domain reads GAGVSQSPSNKVTEKGKDVELRCDPISGHTALYWYRQSLGQGLEFLIYFQGNSAPDKSGLPSDRFSAERTGGSVSTLTIQRTQQEDSAVYLCASSKGTPSYYEQYFGPGTRLTVT.

The genes are TRBV10-3 and TRBJ2-1, with 8 bases lining up with TRBD1. Trimming removed 5 bases from V and 10 bases from J; junction bases left unmatched: 4. The CDR3 totals 12 residues. From germline, CDR1 is ENHRY and CDR2 SYGVKD. The CDR3 DNA follows: TGTGCCATCAGTCCAGGGGGCAGGGAGCAGTTCTTC. Translated, it gives CAISPGGREQFF.

The V and J genes are TRBV29-1 and TRBJ2-1, with 13 bases that match TRBD2. From germline, CDR1 is SQVTM and CDR2 ANQGSEA. This CDR3 spans 13 amino acids. V trimming: 8 bases; J trimming: 9 bases; junction bases outside the gene matches: 7. CDR3 loop: CSMTSGRFREQFF. The CDR3 coding sequence is TGCAGCATGACTAGCGGGAGGTTTCGTGAGCAGTTCTTC.

This rearrangement joins TRBV18 to TRBJ1-2, with 10 nucleotides matching TRBD1. The CDR3 spans 12 residues. After removal of 3 bases from V and 10 bases from J, the junction contained 2 bases not matched to a gene. Per germline, CDR1 KGHSH and CDR2 LQKENI. CDR3 DNA sequence: TGTGCCAGCTCACCTGGGACAGGGGACTACACCTTC. It yields the protein CASSPGTGDYTF.

V usage is TRBV4-1 and J usage is TRBJ2-5, with D maybe TRBD1 (6 bases). The V and J ends lost 1 base and 5 bases respectively, with 14 bases between them. CDR1 and CDR2 (germline): MGHRA, YSYEKL. This CDR3 region has 15 residues. CDR3 DNA: TGCGCCAGCAGCCAAGCAGAGGGGGTATGGGAGACCCAGTACTTC. It codes for CASSQAEGVWETQYF.

The chain employs TRBV5-6 and TRBJ1-2; possible D gene TRBD1, 5 bases. Between the trimmed V and J ends, which lost 5 bases and 2 bases, there was a span of 10 bases. The length of the CDR3 is 13 residues. Germline-derived CDR1 and CDR2 are SGHDT and YYEEEE. The CDR3 DNA reads as TGTGCCAGCAGAACGGACAAGAACTATGGCTACACCTTC. It encodes CASRTDKNYGYTF.

This clone was found a few times. The chain uses TRBV6-5 and TRBJ1-1; perhaps TRBD1 as D (5 bases). CDR3 length equals 12 residues. Trimming cost V 8 bases and J 5 bases, with 12 bases left between them. Germline CDR1 reads MNHEY; CDR2 reads SVGAGI. CDR3 in DNA: TGTGCCAGCGGAAGGGGCAGGACTGAAGCTTTCTTT. Protein: CASGRGRTEAFF.

This chain links TRBV30 with TRBJ1-4; a possible D gene is TRBD1 (6 bases). Trimming took 3 bases from V and 4 from J, leaving 9 bases between them. Germline assignment: CDR1 GTSNPN and CDR2 SVGIG (reference sequence). The CDR3 is made up of 13 amino acids. CDR3 DNA: TGTGCCTGGAGATGGGGGCTTAATGAAAAACTGTTTTTT. Translating it yields CAWRWGLNEKLFF.

The chain is built from TRBV5-1 and TRBJ1-1; no clear D gene. Trimming left V 1 base short and J 0 bases short, with 7 bases between. The germline V gene encodes CDR1 SGHRS and CDR2 YFSETQ. The CDR3 runs to 14 residues. CDR3 nucleotide sequence: TGCGCCAGCAGCTTGCGACAACTGAACACTGAAGCTTTCTTT. Its protein product is CASSLRQLNTEAFF.

The chain uses TRBV7-2 and TRBJ1-1; D may be TRBD1 (6 bases). Germline V gene sequence: CDR1 SGHTA, CDR2 FQGNSA. There are 14 residues in the CDR3. V gave up 1 base and J gave up 4 bases, with 10 bases separating them. The DNA of the CDR3 is TGTGCCAGCAGCTTAGACCAGGGGAGCACTGAAGCTTTCTTT. It is translated as CASSLDQGSTEAFF. Based on the CDR3 plus reference TRBV7-2 and TRBJ1-1, the full variable domain is GAGVSQSPSNKVTEKGKDVELRCDPISGHTALYWYRQSLGQGLEFLIYFQGNSAPDKSGLPSDRFSAERTGGSVSTLTIQRTQQEDSAVYLCASSLDQGSTEAFFGQGTRLTVV.

The chain recombines TRBV5-3 with TRBJ1-5, with D uncertain. TRBV5-3 is an open reading frame, and its role is uncertain. Trimming removed 0 bases from V and 1 base from J, with 8 bases in between. CDR3 length: 15 residues. Here the CDR3 DNA reads TGTGCCAGAAGCTTGGAGGGAGGGAGCAATCAGCCCCAGCATTTT. This codes for CARSLEGGSNQPQHF.

This chain links TRBV6-1 with TRBJ2-7; D uncertain. The CDR3 totals 12 residues. CDR1 MNHNS and CDR2 SASEGT come from the germline V gene. V lost 1 base and J 6 bases, leaving 7 bases between the germline ends. The CDR3 DNA reads as TGTGCCAGCAGTGAAGTGAGCCGCGAGCAGTACTTC. The encoded protein is CASSEVSREQYF.

The V call is TRBV25-1, the J call TRBJ1-6; D is perhaps TRBD1 (6 bases). Germline V gene data show CDR1 as MGHDK and CDR2 as SYGVNS. Trimming took off 0 bases at V and 9 bases at J, with 18 bases between the two ends. The CDR3 loop spans 17 amino acids. In DNA form, the CDR3 reads TGTGCCAGCAGTGAATATTCGAGGCAGGGGCGTCGTTCACCCCTCCACTTT. Its protein is CASSEYSRQGRRSPLHF.

This clone was seen a few times. V usage is TRBV7-2 and J usage is TRBJ2-3, with D possibly TRBD2 on 5 matching bases. Germline V gene data show CDR1 as SGHTA and CDR2 as FQGNSA. CDR3 length equals 15 residues. V was pared by 5 bases and J by 4 bases, with 16 bases between. CDR3: CASSPVGGASDTQYF. The DNA of the CDR3 is TGTGCCAGCAGCCCCGTTGGAGGAGCGTCAGATACGCAGTATTTT. The whole variable domain, remainder taken from reference TRBV7-2 and TRBJ2-3, is GAGVSQSPSNKVTEKGKDVELRCDPISGHTALYWYRQSLGQGLEFLIYFQGNSAPDKSGLPSDRFSAERTGGSVSTLTIQRTQQEDSAVYLCASSPVGGASDTQYFGPGTRLTVL.

This chain links TRBV7-2 with TRBJ1-1, with D uncertain. This CDR3 region has 15 residues. Germline CDR1 reads SGHTA; CDR2 reads FQGNSA. The ends were cut back, 1 base at V and 1 base at J, with 10 bases in the middle. The CDR3 loop is CASSLDVGENTEAFF. CDR3 sequence (DNA): TGTGCCAGCAGCTTAGATGTCGGAGAGAACACTGAAGCTTTCTTT.

About this clone itself: Distinct nucleotide sequences in the sample also encode this CDR3. The rearrangement joins TRBV7-2 to TRBJ1-5; D uncertain. Between the trimmed V and J ends, which lost 4 bases and 1 base, there was a span of 8 bases. This CDR3 is built from 14 residues. Germline V gene data show CDR1 as SGHTA and CDR2 as FQGNSA. The CDR3 here is CASSSTGSNQPQHF. The CDR3 DNA reads as TGTGCCAGCAGCTCGACCGGGAGCAATCAGCCCCAGCATTTT.